This T cell receptor (beta chain) was sequenced for a study of CD8+ T cells in alopecia areata. Study-level results: Only a single nonresponder existed, so baseline CD8+ expansion links stay unclear.

TCR sequencing used cDNA made by reverse transcription of extracted RNA. Assay: immunoSEQ multiplex PCR; the TCRdb copy retains only in-frame clones and omits some. The profile shows some 110,000 clones, about 54% of them singletons. The CDR3 sequence is 15 residues long. The V end was cut by 1 base, the J end by 2 bases, with 9 bases between. Specified treatment: oral pan-JAK inhibitor, 5-10 mg twice daily. Collection of lesional scalp punch biopsies and peripheral blood was performed in alopecia areata patients. A word on this clone: The antigen is unknown.

This TCR derives from a human donor with alopecia areata. The chain has TRBV23-1 and TRBJ2-1; unclear D gene. TRBV23-1 counts as an open reading frame of uncertain function. The material was CD8+ T cells sorted from blood, obtained at week 4, from a patient treated with tofacitinib. This chain's CDR3 is CASSQYSKTYNEQFF. Written as DNA, the CDR3 is TGCGCCAGCAGTCAATACTCGAAGACCTACAATGAGCAGTTCTTC.